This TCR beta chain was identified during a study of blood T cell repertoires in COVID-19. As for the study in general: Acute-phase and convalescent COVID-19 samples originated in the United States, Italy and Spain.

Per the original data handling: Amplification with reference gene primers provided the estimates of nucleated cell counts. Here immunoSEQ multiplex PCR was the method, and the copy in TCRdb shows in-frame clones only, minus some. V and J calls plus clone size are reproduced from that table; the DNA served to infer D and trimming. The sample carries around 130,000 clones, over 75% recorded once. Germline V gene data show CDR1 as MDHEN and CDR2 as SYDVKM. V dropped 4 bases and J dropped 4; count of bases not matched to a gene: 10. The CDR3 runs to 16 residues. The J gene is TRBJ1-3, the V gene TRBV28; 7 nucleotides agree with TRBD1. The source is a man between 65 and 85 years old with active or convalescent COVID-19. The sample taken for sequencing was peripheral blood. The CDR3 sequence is CASSSTGVSNGNTIYF. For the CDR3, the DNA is TGTGCCAGCAGTTCTACAGGGGTTTCGAACGGAAACACCATATATTTT. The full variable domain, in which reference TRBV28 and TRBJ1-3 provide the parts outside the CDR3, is DVKVTQSSRYLVKRTGEKVFLECVQDMDHENMFWYRQDPGLGLRLIYFSYDVKMKEKGDIPEGYSVSREKKERFSLILESASTNQTSMYLCASSSTGVSNGNTIYFGEGSWLTVV.